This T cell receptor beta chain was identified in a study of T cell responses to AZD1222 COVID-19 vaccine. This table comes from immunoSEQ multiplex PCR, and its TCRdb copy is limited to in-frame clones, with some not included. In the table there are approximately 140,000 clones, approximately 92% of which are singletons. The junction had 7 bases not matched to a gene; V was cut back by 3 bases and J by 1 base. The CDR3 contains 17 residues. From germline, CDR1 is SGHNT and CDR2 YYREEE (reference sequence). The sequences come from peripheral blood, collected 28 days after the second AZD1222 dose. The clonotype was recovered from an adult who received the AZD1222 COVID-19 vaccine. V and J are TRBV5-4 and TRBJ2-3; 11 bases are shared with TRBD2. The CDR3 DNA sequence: TGTGCCAGCAGCTCAGGGACTAGCGGTCACCGCACAGATACGCAGTATTTT. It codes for CASSSGTSGHRTDTQYF.